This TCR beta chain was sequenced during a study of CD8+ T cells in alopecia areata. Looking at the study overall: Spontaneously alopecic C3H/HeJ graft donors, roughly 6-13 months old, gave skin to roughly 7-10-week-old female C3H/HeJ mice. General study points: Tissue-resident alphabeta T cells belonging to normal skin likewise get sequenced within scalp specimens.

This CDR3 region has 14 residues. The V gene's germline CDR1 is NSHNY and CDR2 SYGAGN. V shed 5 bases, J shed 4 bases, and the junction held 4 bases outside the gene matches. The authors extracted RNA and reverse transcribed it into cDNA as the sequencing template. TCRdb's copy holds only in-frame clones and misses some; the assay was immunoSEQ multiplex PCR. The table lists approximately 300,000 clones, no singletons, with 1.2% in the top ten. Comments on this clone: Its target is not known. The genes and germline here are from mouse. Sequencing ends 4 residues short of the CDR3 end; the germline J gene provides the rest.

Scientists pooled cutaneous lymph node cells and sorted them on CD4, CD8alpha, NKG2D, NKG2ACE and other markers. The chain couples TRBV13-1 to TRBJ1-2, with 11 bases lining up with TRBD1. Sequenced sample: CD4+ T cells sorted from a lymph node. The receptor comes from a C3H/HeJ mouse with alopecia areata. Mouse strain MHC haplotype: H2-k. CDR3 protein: CASRGQGGASDYTF. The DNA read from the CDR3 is TGTGCCAGCAGGGGACAGGGGGGTGCCTCC.